Shown below are 14 T cell receptor beta chains from a single sample sequenced in a study of T cells after yellow fever vaccination. TCRdb fed the 5' RACE reads into MiXCR, producing one record per CDR3 protein. The repertoire holds around 180,000 distinct CDR3 sequences, 6.2% seen once, with less than 3.5% in the top ten. The material was CD4+ T cells sorted from PBMCs, obtained on the day of the first yellow fever vaccination. These receptors were collected from a man younger than 35 who received the YFV17D yellow fever vaccine.

This clonotype was seen many times. The chain joins TRBV7-2 to TRBJ1-2; D not resolved. Trimming removed 1 base from V and 9 bases from J, with 15 bases in between. The CDR3 contains 14 residues. Germline V CDR1 and CDR2: SGHTA, FQGNSA. For the CDR3, the DNA is TGTGCCAGCAGCTTAGACTCAACTACAGCTCGCTACACCTTC. This translates into CASSLDSTTARYTF.

In its sample, this clonotype was seen a few times. The rearrangement uses TRBV6-1 and TRBJ1-1, with D possibly being TRBD1 (6 bases). Germline V gene data show CDR1 as MNHNS and CDR2 as SASEGT. The V end was cut by 6 bases, the J end by 5 bases, with 16 bases between. CDR3 length: 14 amino acids. CDR3 bases: TGTGCCAGCAGGCCGGGGGCGCGGGGAACTGAAGCTTTCTTT. Translating gives CASRPGARGTEAFF.

The chain joins TRBV4-3 to TRBJ2-3; D is possibly TRBD2 (7 bases). V lost 2 bases and J lost 1, with 10 bases in between. Germline CDR1 is LGHNA and CDR2 is YSLEER. The CDR3 spans 15 residues. CDR3 nucleotides: TGCGCCAGCAGCCAAAGGGGGGGGGGCACAGATACGCAGTATTTT. Its translation: CASSQRGGGTDTQYF.

This clonotype was seen more than once but under ten times. This chain's CDR3 is CASSFDRALYGYTF. The CDR3 DNA is TGTGCCAGCAGCTTTGACAGGGCCCTCTATGGCTACACCTTC. The V call is TRBV7-2, the J call TRBJ1-2; 7 bases align to TRBD1. The CDR3 extends over 14 amino acids. V lost 3 bases to trimming and J lost 4 bases; unmatched junction nucleotides: 5. From germline, CDR1 is SGHTA and CDR2 FQGNSA.

This clonotype was found a few times. The chain couples TRBV20-1 to TRBJ1-4; D is unresolved. The CDR3 runs 15 residues. CDR1 is DFQATT and CDR2 is SNEGSKA in the germline V gene (reference sequence). Trimming removed 3 bases from V and 6 bases from J, with 17 bases in between. The chain's CDR3 is CSASPVAASDEKLFF. Written as DNA, the CDR3 is TGCAGTGCTAGCCCCGTAGCAGCTAGCGATGAAAAACTGTTTTTT.

This clonotype was counted a few times. The chain carries TRBV20-1 and TRBJ1-1; D is unresolved. The germline V gene encodes CDR1 DFQATT and CDR2 SNEGSKA (reference sequence). The CDR3 sequence is 13 residues long. Trimming pared 6 bases from V and 0 bases from J, leaving 11 bases between. CDR3: CSALARMNTEAFF. The CDR3 DNA reads TGCAGTGCCCTCGCGAGAATGAACACTGAAGCTTTCTTT.

The chain is built from TRBV5-8 and TRBJ1-6, with D hard to call. The V gene's germline CDR1 is SGHTS and CDR2 YDEGEE. The length of the CDR3 is 12 residues. The ends were cut back, 4 bases at V and 11 bases at J, with 10 bases in the middle. The CDR3 nucleotides read TGTGCCAGCAGCCCCAAAGCGGCACCCCTCCACTTT. Translating gives CASSPKAAPLHF.

Only a few counts were recorded for this clonotype. The chain couples TRBV12-3 or TRBV12-4 to TRBJ1-6; 7 bases align to TRBD1. The CDR3 is 14 amino acids. V lost 6 bases and J lost 7; bases outside the gene matches: 6. The CDR3 is CASRGGTANSPLHF. The CDR3 DNA follows: TGTGCCAGCAGGGGGGGGACAGCCAATTCACCCCTCCACTTT.

This clonotype came up many times. V gene TRBV18 combines with J gene TRBJ2-1; no clear D. The CDR3 covers 14 residues. V was cut by 5 bases and J by 5 bases, with 13 bases left in between. The germline V gene has CDR1 KGHSH and CDR2 LQKENI. The CDR3 is CASSGGVENNEQFF. In DNA, the CDR3 is TGTGCCAGCTCAGGTGGTGTGGAGAACAATGAGCAGTTCTTC.

This clonotype occurred a few times. The chain employs TRBV4-2 and TRBJ2-5; D ambiguous. Germline loops: CDR1 LGHNA, CDR2 YNFKEQ. The CDR3 runs to 15 residues. V lost 0 bases to trimming and J lost 5 bases, with 13 bases between them. This CDR3 is CASSQDLALLETQYF. The CDR3 DNA follows: TGTGCCAGCAGCCAAGACCTTGCGCTTTTGGAGACCCAGTACTTC.

This clonotype has ten or more counts. The V and J genes are TRBV20-1 and TRBJ1-1; 7 nucleotides align to TRBD1. J lost 7 bases, V lost 2 bases, and 4 bases had no gene match. The CDR3 is made up of 12 amino acids. From germline, CDR1 is DFQATT and CDR2 SNEGSKA (reference sequence). The CDR3 sequence: CSARSRQGEAFF. In nucleotides, the CDR3 is TGCAGTGCTAGATCTCGACAGGGTGAAGCTTTCTTT.

This clonotype came up a few times. The rearrangement uses TRBV6-2 or TRBV6-3 and TRBJ2-7, with a possible D match to TRBD1 (6 bases). The length of the CDR3 is 14 residues. Germline lookup yields CDR1 MNHEY and CDR2 SVGEGT. Between the trimmed V and J ends, which lost 4 bases and 2 bases, there was a span of 12 bases. The DNA of the CDR3 is TGTGCCAGCAGTTCCAACAGGGCGCCCTACGAGCAGTACTTC. Its protein product is CASSSNRAPYEQYF.

This clonotype occurred many times. The chain recombines TRBV4-1 with TRBJ1-1; a possible D gene is TRBD1 (6 bases). CDR1 and CDR2 from the germline V gene are MGHRA and YSYEKL. Trimming shortened V by 1 base and J by 8 bases, and 14 bases separated the two germline ends. CDR3 length: 14 residues. CDR3 DNA sequence: TGCGCCAGCAGCCAAGTGGGGGGCAAACGAGAAGCTTTCTTT. It translates to CASSQVGGKREAFF.

This clonotype occurred a few times. This chain joins TRBV27 and TRBJ1-6, with D uncertain. The germline gives CDR1 MNHEY, CDR2 SMNVEV (reference sequence). V lost 4 bases and J lost 0, with 7 bases in between. This CDR3 region has 15 residues. CDR3 in amino acids: CASSSGSSYNSPLHF. In nucleotides, the CDR3 is TGTGCCAGCAGTTCCGGGAGCTCCTATAATTCACCCCTCCACTTT.